The clone carrying this T cell receptor (beta chain) occurred a few times. Its antigen remains unidentified. In TCRdb, the RT-PCR reads were re-called with MiXCR into one record per CDR3 protein. Among roughly 500,000 distinct CDR3 sequences listed, 25% were seen once. These data belong to a study of response to subunit inactivated influenza vaccine. Whole-study findings and limits: Few additional T cells are recruited per seasonal influenza vaccination, authors suggested.

V dropped 5 bases and J dropped 5; count of bases not matched to a gene: 5. This CDR3 has 14 amino acids. Looked up from germline, CDR1 is SQVTM and CDR2 is ANQGSEA. The chain uses TRBV29-1 and TRBJ2-7, with 14 nucleotides matching TRBD2. Material: CD4+ T cells sorted from PBMCs, obtained around 5 days after vaccination. The TCR sequence derives from a man over 45 who received an inactivated influenza vaccine. DNA of the CDR3: TGCAGCGTTCGGACTAGCGGGAGGTTAAACGAGCAGTACTTC. This encodes CSVRTSGRLNEQYF.